The 23 T cell receptor beta chains listed next were all sequenced from one sample in a study of blood T cell repertoires in COVID-19. Libraries were prepared by immunoSEQ multiplex PCR; TCRdb keeps only in-frame clonotypes and omits some of them. The table has approximately 170,000 clones, about 86% seen once. Sequenced sample: peripheral blood. These receptors were collected from a man aged 50 to 60 with active or convalescent COVID-19.

This clone was recorded many times. V gene TRBV5-4 combines with J gene TRBJ2-6, with no clear D. Trimming pared 6 bases from V and 0 bases from J, leaving 10 bases between. CDR1 is SGHNT, CDR2 YYREEE, per germline (reference sequence). This CDR3 comprises 15 residues. In nucleotides, the CDR3 is TGTGCCAGCACCTCCGACTTCTCTGGGGCCAACGTCCTGACTTTC. This codes for CASTSDFSGANVLTF.

V and J are TRBV2 and TRBJ2-3, with 7 bases matching TRBD1. Germline CDR1 reads SNHLY; CDR2 reads FYNNEI. V shed 6 bases, J shed 0 bases, and the junction held 6 bases outside the gene matches. There are 15 residues in the CDR3. The CDR3 reads CASSKPTGSTDTQYF. The CDR3 nucleotides read TGTGCCAGCAGCAAGCCGACAGGGAGCACAGATACGCAGTATTTT.

This chain uses TRBV11-1 with TRBJ1-1; 7 bases map to TRBD1. The CDR3 has 16 residues. CDR1 is SGHAT, CDR2 FQDESV, per germline (reference sequence). With 5 bases clipped from V and 0 bases from J, the junction kept 9 bases outside the gene matches. This CDR3 reads CASSARDRSMNTEAFF. The CDR3 DNA sequence: TGTGCCAGCAGCGCCCGGGACAGATCAATGAACACTGAAGCTTTCTTT.

The chain combines TRBV9 with TRBJ2-7; 11 nucleotides agree with TRBD2. Germline values: CDR1 SGDLS, CDR2 YYNGEE. The CDR3 has 14 amino acids. The junction had 3 bases not matched to a gene; V was cut back by 1 base and J by 6 bases. This CDR3 is CASSVLAGGGEQYF. The CDR3 region has the DNA TGTGCCAGCAGCGTACTAGCGGGGGGAGGCGAGCAGTACTTC.

This chain uses TRBV7-9 with TRBJ1-4, with D perhaps TRBD1 (6 bases). The V end was cut by 5 bases, the J end by 10 bases, with 17 bases between. The CDR3 totals 14 residues. The germline gives CDR1 SEHNR, CDR2 FQNEAQ (reference sequence). The CDR3: CASSHRVETGKLFF. In nucleotides, the CDR3 is TGTGCCAGCAGCCACCGGGTTGAGACAGGAAAACTGTTTTTT.

The chain couples TRBV5-1 to TRBJ2-3; 8 bases are shared with TRBD2. CDR1 and CDR2 (germline): SGHRS, YFSETQ. CDR3 length equals 15 residues. J gave up 5 bases and V 0 bases, and 5 bases lay outside the gene matches. DNA of the CDR3: TGCGCCAGCAGCTTGGCGGGGGGGTATGGAGATACGCAGTATTTT. Its protein is CASSLAGGYGDTQYF.

Points on this clone: Distinct nucleotide sequences in the sample also encode this CDR3. V gene TRBV7-3 combines with J gene TRBJ2-1; possible D gene TRBD1, 6 bases. Germline-derived CDR1 and CDR2 are SGHTA and FQGTGA. Trimming shortened V by 2 bases and J by 8 bases, and 7 bases separated the two germline ends. CDR3 size: 12 residues. The CDR3 loop reads CASSLGGDEQFF. In DNA, the CDR3 is TGTGCCAGCAGCTTAGGGGGCGATGAGCAGTTCTTC.

The chain recombines TRBV27 with TRBJ1-5; tentatively, D is TRBD1 (6 bases). Deletions cut 6 bases from V and 0 bases from J, with 15 bases between. This CDR3 has 16 amino acids. CDR1 and CDR2 (germline): MNHEY, SMNVEV (reference sequence). The CDR3 DNA reads as TGTGCCAGCAGCCCCTGGACAGATAGTAGCAATCAGCCCCAGCATTTT. Its translation: CASSPWTDSSNQPQHF.

The CDR3 is CASRGTAGELFF. The CDR3 DNA is TGTGCCAGCAGGGGGACTGCCGGGGAGCTGTTTTTT. The V call is TRBV6-5, the J call TRBJ2-2; a possible D gene is TRBD2 (6 bases). Germline lookup yields CDR1 MNHEY and CDR2 SVGAGI. V was pared by 6 bases and J by 6 bases, with 8 bases between. The CDR3 contains 12 residues.

V and J are TRBV3-1 (or the pseudogene TRBV3-2) and TRBJ1-4, with 9 bases that match TRBD1. Germline V gene lookup returns CDR1 LGHDT and CDR2 YNNKEL (reference sequence). Losses at the gene ends were 5 bases for V and 2 bases for J; bases not matched to a gene: 9. CDR3 length: 17 residues. The CDR3 coding sequence is TGTGCCAGCAGCTCAACACAGGGGGCTATCACTAATGAAAAACTGTTTTTT. Protein sequence: CASSSTQGAITNEKLFF.

The V call is TRBV12-3 or TRBV12-4, the J call TRBJ1-2; TRBD1 matches 9 bases. The CDR3 contains 12 residues. V lost 7 bases, J lost 7 bases, and 4 bases stayed unmatched. CDR3 loop: CASKQGAGGYTF. In DNA form, the CDR3 reads TGTGCCAGCAAACAGGGGGCGGGTGGCTACACCTTC.

The CDR3 coding sequence is TGTGCCAGCAGTTTGTTCTCAGGACAGTCGGGTGGCTACACCTTC. It is translated as CASSLFSGQSGGYTF. The chain couples TRBV28 to TRBJ1-2; D is possibly TRBD1 (6 bases). V was trimmed by 3 bases and J by 7 bases, leaving 18 bases between them. The CDR3 sequence is 15 residues long. From germline, CDR1 is MDHEN and CDR2 SYDVKM.

This clone was counted a few times. At the DNA level, this CDR3 is encoded by other sequences in the same sample as well. The rearrangement uses TRBV6-2 or TRBV6-3 and TRBJ2-5; a weak D match, TRBD2 (6 bases). The germline V gene has CDR1 MNHEY and CDR2 SVGEGT. The CDR3 runs 13 residues. V was clipped by 6 bases and J by 3 bases, with 11 bases between them. In DNA, the CDR3 is TGTGCCAGCAGCGGGACTGGGGAAGAGACCCAGTACTTC. Translated: CASSGTGEETQYF.

The chain has TRBV30 and TRBJ2-2; the D is unclear. The CDR3 covers 12 residues. Trimming removed 0 bases from V and 4 bases from J, with 3 bases in between. CDR1 GTSNPN and CDR2 SVGIG come from the germline V gene (reference sequence). The CDR3 nucleotides are TGTGCCTGGAGTGTACTCACCGGGGAGCTGTTTTTT. Amino acids: CAWSVLTGELFF.

The V and J genes are TRBV7-6 and TRBJ1-3; D call uncertain. The CDR3 contains 15 residues. With 4 bases removed from V and 2 bases from J, the gap between germline ends came to 12 bases. Germline CDR1 reads SGHVS; CDR2 reads FNYEAQ. The CDR3 DNA is TGTGCCAGCAGCTCTTTCGAGGCTACTGGAAACACCATATATTTT. Protein sequence: CASSSFEATGNTIYF.

This clone appeared once. The chain couples TRBV3-1 (or the pseudogene TRBV3-2) to TRBJ1-3, with unresolved D. The CDR3 runs to 13 residues. From germline, CDR1 is LGHDT and CDR2 YNNKEL (reference sequence). The V end was cut by 0 bases, the J end by 3 bases, with 3 bases between. The CDR3 reads CASSQEHGNTIYF. The CDR3 bases are TGTGCCAGCAGCCAAGAACATGGAAACACCATATATTTT.

The genes are TRBV4-1 and TRBJ1-3, with D unclear. The CDR3 totals 17 residues. Trimming shortened V by 0 bases and J by 0 bases, and 12 bases separated the two germline ends. Germline CDR1 is MGHRA and CDR2 is YSYEKL. The CDR3 region is CASSQERYGSSGNTIYF. The CDR3 DNA is TGCGCCAGCAGCCAAGAAAGGTACGGGAGCTCTGGAAACACCATATATTTT.

This clone was picked up one time. The chain uses TRBV7-6 and TRBJ2-4, with 7 bases aligning to TRBD1. V lost 5 bases, J lost 1 base, and 5 bases stayed unmatched. Germline CDR1 is SGHVS and CDR2 is FNYEAQ. The CDR3 runs to 15 residues. Here the CDR3 reads CASSPTGMAKNIQYF. The CDR3, as DNA: TGTGCCAGCAGCCCGACAGGGATGGCCAAAAACATTCAGTACTTC.

The chain couples TRBV29-1 to TRBJ1-1; D not certain. Germline CDR1 SQVTM, CDR2 ANQGSEA. This CDR3 has 14 residues. The V end was cut by 7 bases, the J end by 0 bases, with 15 bases between. CDR3 region: CSAPLQNMNTEAFF. The DNA of the CDR3 is TGCAGCGCTCCCCTACAGAACATGAACACTGAAGCTTTCTTT.

CDR3 nucleotide sequence: TGTGCCAGCAGTTTATCTTTAGCCTACGAGCAGTACTTC. Protein: CASSLSLAYEQYF. The genes are TRBV27 and TRBJ2-7; D not certain. Germline CDR1 is MNHEY and CDR2 is SMNVEV (reference sequence). CDR3 length: 13 amino acids. The germline V and J ends were trimmed by 0 bases and 2 bases, with 5 bases remaining between them.

This clone occurred once. As DNA, the CDR3 is TGTGCCTGGGGCCAGGGGGCAGACAATGAGCAGTTCTTC. It translates to CAWGQGADNEQFF. The chain links TRBV30 to TRBJ2-1; 8 bases map to TRBD1. The trim removed 5 bases at V and 5 bases at J, leaving 5 bases unmatched. The CDR3 totals 13 residues. CDR1 is GTSNPN and CDR2 is SVGIG in the germline V gene (reference sequence).

The V gene is TRBV25-1, the J gene TRBJ1-3; 9 nucleotides agree with TRBD1. Germline V gives CDR1 MGHDK, CDR2 SYGVNS. J lost 3 bases, V lost 4 bases, and 4 bases had no gene match. The CDR3 has 15 residues. CDR3 sequence (DNA): TGTGCCAGCAGTGGGACAGGGGTCTTTGGAAACACCATATATTTT. This gives the protein CASSGTGVFGNTIYF.

This chain links TRBV5-1 with TRBJ2-2; 9 bases are shared with TRBD2. CDR1 SGHRS and CDR2 YFSETQ come from the germline V gene. The CDR3 contains 19 residues. Trimming removed 4 bases from V and 4 bases from J; junction bases left unmatched: 17. The CDR3 DNA follows: TGCGCCAGCAGCACCTTACAAGGCGGTGATAGCGGGGGCACCGGGGAGCTGTTTTTT. This sequence encodes CASSTLQGGDSGGTGELFF.